This TCR beta chain was sequenced during a study of T cells expressing NK-cell markers. As for the study in general: Sorted CD3+CD56+NKG2C+, CD3+CD56+NKG2C- and CD3+CD56-NKG2C+ T cells supplied TCR beta repertoires.

For this clonotype: Its antigen is undetermined.

Study-level results: The same clonotypes also predominated in the CD3+CD56-NKG2C+ fraction of several donors.

TCRdb reanalyzed the 5' RACE reads and collapses them to one entry per CDR3 protein, without DNA. The specimen's table records fewer than 40,000 distinct CDR3 sequences. The V gene's germline CDR1 is SGHTA and CDR2 FQGNSA. The CDR3 has 15 residues. This TCR was recovered from a woman between 18 and 70 years old in good health. The sequenced sample was blood T cells: a sorted CD56 or NKG2C T cell subset, CD4+ or CD8+ T cells, or bulk PBMC T cells (not recorded which). The chain combines TRBV7-2 with TRBJ2-3; the D gene TCRdb calls, TRBD1, cannot be checked with no DNA. The CDR3: CASSQGVAGTDTQYF.